This TCR beta chain was identified during a study of early T cells in non-severe SARS-CoV-2 infection. In the study overall: Unsorted whole-blood RNA was sequenced in bulk, leaving chains unpaired.

With 0 bases clipped from V and 6 bases from J, the junction kept 7 bases outside the gene matches. Germline assignment: CDR1 KGHSH and CDR2 LQKENI. CDR3 length: 16 amino acids. Individual cDNA molecules were tagged with unique molecular identifiers. TCRdb re-analysed the 5' RACE reads in MiXCR, keeping a single row per CDR3 protein. The profile covers under 60,000 distinct CDR3 sequences, with 8.7% appearing a single time and 3.5% to 4% taken by the ten largest. The receptor comes from an adult who was a healthcare worker with PCR-confirmed SARS-CoV-2 infection or an uninfected control (not recorded which). The chain joins TRBV18 to TRBJ2-3; 9 bases fit TRBD2. Sample: whole blood, taken at baseline. This CDR3 is CASSPPRRGGQDTQYF. DNA for the CDR3: TGTGCCAGCTCACCACCGAGGCGGGGGGGCCAGGATACGCAGTATTTT.